Listed below are T cell receptor beta chains from one sample, sequenced in a study of blood T cell repertoires in COVID-19. Repertoires were generated with immunoSEQ multiplex PCR, while TCRdb's copy carries only in-frame clones and drops some. The sample has about 130,000 clones, around 89% seen once. Sequences were obtained from peripheral blood. All receptors come from a man aged 50 or older with active or convalescent COVID-19. The conserved cysteine and the conserved F or W are not part of the CDR3 here.

TRBJ2-1	TRBV30	AWGVNTGGGEQF
TRBJ2-6	TRBV7-2	ASSSSLSGANVLT
TRBJ2-2	TRBV6-6	ASSLGTGPPNTGELF
TRBJ1-5	TRBV10-3	ATGQGDNQPQH
TRBJ2-5	TRBV12-3/TRBV12-4	ASSPNRETQY
TRBJ2-2	TRBV6-1	ASSEGTPNTGELF
TRBJ2-5	TRBV6-6	ASSYTPGQGQETQY
TRBJ1-2	TRBV13	ASSPRTGNGYT
TRBJ2-7	TRBV2	ASSSGSYYEQY
TRBJ2-3	TRBV9	ASSDTTSGGADTQY
TRBJ2-1	TRBV12-5	ASGLVLQGSYNEQF
TRBJ2-3	TRBV5-6	ASSLQTLANTDTQY
TRBJ1-1	TRBV18	ASSPPGARSTEAF
TRBJ1-4	TRBV24-1	ATSRGSNEKLF
TRBJ2-7	TRBV6-5	ASGDRGRYEQY